This T cell receptor (beta chain) was captured in a study of response to subunit inactivated influenza vaccine. Deletions cut 8 bases from V and 4 bases from J, with 13 bases between. The V gene's germline CDR1 is SQVTM and CDR2 ANQGSEA. The CDR3 is made up of 12 amino acids. The table lists this clonotype with many counts. No antigen is known for it. TCRdb called the RT-PCR reads again in MiXCR, with one record for every CDR3 protein. Here the sample spans around 480,000 distinct CDR3 sequences, approximately 11% being singletons. Study findings and constraints: Every seasonal influenza vaccination brings in few new T cells, the authors suggested.

This specimen was PBMCs from blood, taken roughly 45 days after vaccination. This chain uses TRBV29-1 with TRBJ2-3; D is unclear. This clonotype was obtained from a man between 50 and 59 years old who received an inactivated influenza vaccine. The CDR3 protein is CSSSRYPDTQYF. For the CDR3, the DNA is TGCAGCTCCTCCCGGTATCCAGATACGCAGTATTTT.